This entry concerns a single TCR beta chain. The data originate from a study of blood T cell repertoires in COVID-19. Study-wide background: Acute and convalescent COVID-19 samples came from the United States, Italy and Spain. Sample material is recorded as cDNA or gDNA derived from T cells, B-cell-depleted T cells, or PBMCs.

Authors' processing steps: Amplification of reference gene primers was used by the study to estimate nucleated cell counts. Sequenced by immunoSEQ multiplex PCR; TCRdb stores in-frame clones only, minus some. The DNA gave D and trimming, while V, J and clone size come from that table. This sample has hundreds of thousands of clones; roughly nine tenths occur once, and the top ten carry approximately 0.7%. The sequencing sample was made of peripheral blood. The origin of this receptor is a man aged 35-49 years with acute or convalescent COVID-19.

CDR3 nucleotide sequence: TGTGCCAGCAGTGTCGGGACAGGGGGGGCCTATGGCTACACCTTC. Translating gives CASSVGTGGAYGYTF. The V and J genes are TRBV25-1 and TRBJ1-2, with 11 bases that match TRBD1. Germline V gene lookup returns CDR1 MGHDK and CDR2 SYGVNS. The CDR3 is 15 residues long. The junction had 5 bases not matched to a gene; V was cut back by 4 bases and J by 4 bases.